This T cell receptor (beta chain) was recovered during a study of blood T cells in healthy people across ages. Study in general: About one barcoded beta molecule was captured per two T cells (by template switching).

The germline V gene encodes CDR1 LNHDA and CDR2 SQIVND (reference sequence). This CDR3 spans 12 amino acids. With a J-beta primer mix and a sample-barcoded 5' primer, a second PCR ran roughly 6 to 11 cycles. TCRdb re-called the 5' RACE reads with MiXCR, one entry per CDR3 protein. The sample consists of about 1.5 million distinct CDR3 sequences, approximately 42% of them appearing once. Study-wide results and limits: As age increased, TCR beta diversity per million T cells fell in a roughly linear fashion. Researchers deemed the diversity estimates from one million T cells underestimates.

Per sample, extraction of total RNA gave at least 5 micrograms in every case. On this clonotype: What it binds is not known.

V and J are TRBV19 and TRBJ2-4; unclear D gene. With the DNA end fitting TRBJ2-7 better, the J assignment may be wrong. The sequencing sample was made of blood. The clonotype was recovered from a woman younger than 30 in good health. CDR3 DNA sequence: TGTGCCAGTAGAGGGATCACCTACGAGCAGTACTTC. It encodes CASRGITYEQYF.